This entry lists 12 T cell receptor beta chains sequenced from one sample in a study of human T cells and chemical hapten exposure. TCRdb fed the RACE reads into MiXCR, producing one record per CDR3 protein. The table includes a few hundred thousand distinct CDR3 sequences, approximately 5.8% detected once. Specified time point: pre-sensitization, week 0. Treatment reported: therapeutic diphenylcyclopropenone sensitization with weekly scalp DPC. The sequenced sample was whole blood, obtained in connection with sensitization to the hapten diphenylcyclopropenone (DPC). These receptors came from a woman younger than 35 with alopecia areata. Some clones in this sample may be carry-over from other donors' samples.

This clonotype has just a few counts. V gene TRBV5-1 combines with J gene TRBJ2-7; no firm D call. There are 13 residues in the CDR3. Trimming left V 1 base short and J 6 bases short, with 11 bases between. The germline gives CDR1 SGHRS, CDR2 YFSETQ. CDR3 sequence reads: CASSLPRRSEQYF. The CDR3 DNA follows: TGCGCCAGCAGCTTGCCTAGACGCTCCGAGCAGTACTTC.

With respect to this clonotype: One junction end does not reproduce the germline sequence, and a read error may be involved. V usage is TRBV12-5 and J usage is TRBJ2-3, with 10 positions matching TRBD2. From germline, CDR1 is LGHNT and CDR2 FRNRAP. The CDR3 is made up of 16 amino acids. The CDR3 DNA reads as TGTGTTAGTGCTTACTCAGCGGGGGGGTACCCAGATACGCAGTATTTT. Translated: CVSAYSAGGYPDTQYF.

The rearrangement links TRBV3-1 to TRBJ2-1; the D gene is possibly TRBD2 (5 bases). This CDR3 region has 15 residues. Germline assignment: CDR1 LGHDT and CDR2 YNNKEL (reference sequence). Trimming removed 6 bases from V and 0 bases from J, with 12 bases in between. The CDR3 region is CASRQTIDSYNEQFF. The CDR3 DNA follows: TGTGCCAGCAGACAGACTATAGACTCCTACAATGAGCAGTTCTTC.

The V gene is TRBV7-9, the J gene TRBJ2-3, with D perhaps TRBD2 (5 bases). In germline, CDR1 is SEHNR, CDR2 FQNEAQ (reference sequence). The CDR3 length is 13 residues. Trimming stripped 5 bases from V and 4 bases from J, with 10 bases between. The CDR3 bases are TGTGCCAGCAGCCCGAGGGTACCAGATACGCAGTATTTT. This codes for CASSPRVPDTQYF.

Note on this clonotype: This sequence may be a read error, since a much larger clone differs from it by one base. This chain joins TRBV20-1 and TRBJ2-7, with 11 bases lining up with TRBD2. The CDR3 is 14 amino acids. Germline V lookup: CDR1 DFQATT, CDR2 SNEGSKA (reference sequence). The V and J ends lost 3 bases and 5 bases, in that order; junction bases with no gene match: 6. The CDR3 spells CSARLAGGSDEQYF. CDR3 DNA sequence: TGCAGTGCTAGGCTAGCGGGGGGATCCGACGAGCAGTACTTC.

This clonotype was seen at least ten times. The chain recombines TRBV2 with TRBJ2-3; 9 nucleotides agree with TRBD2. Germline lookup yields CDR1 SNHLY and CDR2 FYNNEI. The CDR3 length is 15 residues. Trimming removed 2 bases from V and 1 base from J; junction bases left unmatched: 1. The CDR3: CASSEWTSGTDTQYF. DNA of the CDR3: TGTGCCAGCAGTGAATGGACTAGCGGCACAGATACGCAGTATTTT.

This clonotype was seen more than once but under ten times. The V gene is TRBV6-6, the J gene TRBJ2-6; 8 bases match TRBD2. V was clipped by 2 bases and J by 2 bases; unmatched bases: 8. The CDR3 length is 18 residues. Germline V CDR1 and CDR2: MNHNY, SVGAGI (reference sequence). The chain's CDR3 is CASSYPYSGGAGANVLTF. CDR3 nucleotides: TGTGCCAGCAGTTACCCTTACTCGGGGGGGGCTGGGGCCAACGTCCTGACTTTC.

This clonotype was picked up many times. The chain combines TRBV27 with TRBJ1-1; D might be TRBD1 (5 bases). This CDR3 has 13 amino acids. Germline CDR1 reads MNHEY; CDR2 reads SMNVEV (reference sequence). V lost 8 bases, J lost 5 bases, and 15 bases lay in between. CDR3 region: CASGEAGRTEAFF. CDR3 bases: TGTGCCAGCGGAGAGGCAGGGCGGACTGAAGCTTTCTTT.

The chain uses TRBV10-3 and TRBJ2-3; perhaps TRBD1 as D (6 bases). The CDR3 extends over 12 amino acids. In germline, CDR1 is ENHRY, CDR2 SYGVKD. Trimming left V 6 bases short and J 4 bases short, with 8 bases between. In DNA form, the CDR3 reads TGTGCCATCAGACAGGGCGCAGATACGCAGTATTTT. This translates into CAIRQGADTQYF.

On this clonotype itself: A much bigger clone sits one base away, suggesting this may be a read error. The chain combines TRBV6-2 or TRBV6-3 with TRBJ1-5, with D possibly TRBD1 on 5 matching bases. V was pared by 3 bases and J by 5 bases, with 11 bases between. The CDR3 runs 14 residues. In germline, CDR1 is MNHEY, CDR2 SVGEGT. The CDR3, as DNA: TGTGCCAGCAGTTATGACAGCCACTATCAGCCCCAGCATTTT. Encoded protein: CASSYDSHYQPQHF.

This clonotype was seen a handful of times. This chain joins TRBV10-3 and TRBJ2-7; 12 nucleotides match TRBD1. The germline CDR1 and CDR2 sequences are ENHRY and SYGVKD. V dropped 6 bases and J dropped 6; count of bases not matched to a gene: 15. This CDR3 contains 17 residues. In DNA, the CDR3 is TGTGCCATCAGCGAAATCACCCCGGGACAGGGGGCCCGCGAGCAGTACTTC. It is translated as CAISEITPGQGAREQYF.

This clonotype has more than one count but fewer than ten. This chain connects TRBV12-3 or TRBV12-4 to TRBJ1-5, with D possibly matching TRBD1 (6 bases). Trimming shortened V by 0 bases and J by 0 bases, and 12 bases separated the two germline ends. The CDR3 runs 17 residues. As DNA, the CDR3 is TGTGCCAGCAGTTTAGCAATCGGACAGTATAGCAATCAGCCCCAGCATTTT. Its translation: CASSLAIGQYSNQPQHF.